This TCR beta chain was sequenced in a study of blood T cell repertoires in COVID-19. About the study: In each case, the material was cDNA or gDNA derived from T cells, B-cell-depleted T cells, or PBMCs.

V lost 5 bases, J lost 0 bases, and 7 bases lay in between. CDR3 size: 14 residues. The germline V gene encodes CDR1 SGHTA and CDR2 FQGNSA. This clone was recorded once. Original methodology: How many nucleated cells were present was estimated from reference gene primer amplification. The data were produced by immunoSEQ multiplex PCR, yet TCRdb's version contains in-frame clones alone and is incomplete. The V and J calls and the clone size are those of that table, but D and trimming were determined from the DNA. The data contain approximately 230,000 clones, approximately 79% of them singletons. The specimen sequenced was peripheral blood. This chain connects TRBV7-2 to TRBJ1-4; D gene uncertain. The receptor was isolated from a woman at least 80 years old with active or convalescent COVID-19. The CDR3 loop is CASSPFATNEKLFF. The CDR3 coding sequence is TGTGCCAGCAGCCCGTTCGCAACTAATGAAAAACTGTTTTTT.